Listed below are T cell receptor beta chains from one sample, sequenced in a study of graft-versus-host responses after intestinal transplantation. These receptors have no known antigen. Profiled with immunoSEQ multiplex PCR; TCRdb holds only in-frame clones, not every one. The sample yields over 100,000 clones, 90% to 95% seen once. The starting material was unstimulated CD4+ T cells sorted from spleen or lymph node cells, obtained before intestinal transplant. Every receptor here comes from a human donor who received an intestinal transplant. Each CDR3 is given with its conserved first and last residue. A D gene is named only where the DNA matches it firmly. Only part of the rows carry a size: once, few, many, or a class if the clone is expanded.

>TRBD1|TRBJ1-5|TRBV30|once
CAWSVQGGGAQPQHF
TGTGCCTGGAGTGTACAAGGAGGGGGCGCCCAGCCCCAGCATTTT
>NA|TRBJ1-3|TRBV11-1|NA
CASSFGGNTIYF
TGTGCCAGCAGCTTTGGAGGAAACACCATATATTTT
>TRBD1|TRBJ1-1|TRBV19|NA
CASSNTGGMNTEAFF
TGTGCCAGTAGCAATACAGGGGGAATGAACACTGAAGCTTTCTTT
>TRBD1|TRBJ2-1|TRBV28|NA
CASSAQGAREQFF
TGTGCCAGCAGTGCTCAGGGGGCGCGCGAGCAGTTCTTC
>TRBD1|TRBJ1-2|TRBV28|NA
CASSPGQHYGYTF
TGTGCCAGCAGTCCGGGACAGCACTATGGCTACACCTTC
>NA|TRBJ1-3|TRBV30|once
CAWIVGSGNTIYF
TGTGCCTGGATTGTTGGGTCTGGAAACACCATATATTTT
>TRBD1|TRBJ1-5|TRBV4-2|NA
CASSHSDRGDQPQHF
TGTGCCAGCAGCCACTCGGACAGGGGCGATCAGCCCCAGCATTTT
>NA|TRBJ1-3|TRBV7-2|NA
CASSFGRSSSGNTIYF
TGTGCCAGCAGCTTTGGTAGAAGTTCCTCTGGAAACACCATATATTTT
>NA|TRBJ2-5|TRBV2|NA
CASSEMETQYF
TGTGCCAGCAGTGAAATGGAGACCCAGTACTTC
>NA|TRBJ1-1|TRBV7-3|NA
CASSLAGANTEAFF
TGTGCCAGCAGCTTAGCAGGAGCTAACACTGAAGCTTTCTTT
>NA|TRBJ1-2|TRBV5-1|NA
CASSLAFTGYGYTF
TGCGCCAGCAGCTTGGCCTTTACAGGGTATGGCTACACCTTC
>NA|TRBJ2-6|TRBV6-5|NA
CASSPLEAGANVLTF
TGTGCCAGCAGCCCCCTGGAGGCTGGGGCCAACGTCCTGACTTTC
>NA|TRBJ2-7|TRBV7-9|NA
CASSLAGVYEQYF
TGTGCCAGCAGCTTAGCGGGAGTCTACGAGCAGTACTTC
>NA|TRBJ2-1|TRBV5-6|NA
CASSLGLEQFF
TGTGCCAGCAGCTTGGGTCTTGAGCAGTTCTTC
>TRBD2|TRBJ2-3|TRBV30|NA
CAWSVGLDTDTQYF
TGTGCCTGGAGTGTAGGACTAGACACAGATACGCAGTATTTT
>NA|TRBJ2-1|TRBV11-3|NA
CASSRGYGNYNEQFF
TGTGCCAGCAGCCGAGGGTACGGAAACTACAATGAGCAGTTCTTC
>NA|TRBJ2-7|TRBV4-2|NA
CASSQEELSYEQYF
TGTGCCAGCAGCCAAGAAGAGCTATCCTACGAGCAGTACTTC
>NA|TRBJ2-3|TRBV6-5|NA
CASSYQGTDTQYF
TGTGCCAGCAGTTACCAAGGGACAGATACGCAGTATTTT
>NA|TRBJ2-3|TRBV21-1|NA
CASSNGRQSTDTQYF
TGTGCCAGCAGCAATGGGCGACAGAGCACAGATACGCAGTATTTT